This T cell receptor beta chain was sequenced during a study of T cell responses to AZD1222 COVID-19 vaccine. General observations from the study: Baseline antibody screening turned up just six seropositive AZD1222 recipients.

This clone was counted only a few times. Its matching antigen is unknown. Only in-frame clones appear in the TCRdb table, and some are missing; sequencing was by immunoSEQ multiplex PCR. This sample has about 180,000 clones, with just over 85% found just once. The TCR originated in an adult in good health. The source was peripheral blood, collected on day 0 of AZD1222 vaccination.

CDR3 in DNA: TGTGCCAGCAGTTGGGACAGGGGGAACACTGAAGCTTTCTTT. Protein sequence: CASSWDRGNTEAFF. The chain recombines TRBV6-5 with TRBJ1-1; TRBD1 aligns across 10 bases. The CDR3 totals 14 residues. V gave up 4 bases and J gave up 1 base; unmatched junction bases: 0. Germline assignment: CDR1 MNHEY and CDR2 SVGAGI.